A selection of T cell receptor beta chains follows, all from one sample in a study of vaccination and CD4 T cells after COVID-19. TCRdb itself ran the PCR reads through MiXCR, one entry per CDR3 protein. The profile shows 15,000 to 20,000 distinct CDR3 sequences, about 64% of them singletons. No antigen has been assigned to these receptors. The sample was CD4+ T cells from blood, cultured in vitro. These receptors originate from a human donor who had recovered from COVID-19. The CDR3 runs from the conserved cysteine through the conserved F or W. A D gene is named only where the DNA matches it firmly. Clone size is not always given. Where it is, it says once, few, many or a class for expanded clones.

V gene	clone size	D gene	J gene	CDR3 protein	CDR3 DNA
TRBV19	few	-	TRBJ1-5	CASSMGEGHPLNQPQHF	TGTGCCAGTAGTATGGGCGAGGGGCACCCACTTAATCAGCCCCAGCATTTT
TRBV6-5	few	-	TRBJ1-1	CASSYGGSQNTEAFF	TGTGCCAGCAGTTACGGGGGGTCGCAGAACACTGAAGCTTTCTTT
TRBV28	few	TRBD2	TRBJ2-2	CASSPAGLAKTGELFF	TGTGCCAGCAGCCCTGCGGGACTAGCGAAAACCGGGGAGCTGTTTTTT
TRBV27	-	-	TRBJ1-6	CASSLPGQGSPLHF	TGTGCCAGCAGTTTACCGGGACAAGGTTCACCCCTCCACTTT
TRBV19	-	-	TRBJ2-7	CASSNPRTYEQYF	TGTGCCAGTAGTAATCCCAGGACCTACGAGCAGTACTTC
TRBV30	-	-	TRBJ2-7	CAWIAASDSSSYEQYF	TGTGCCTGGATCGCGGCATCGGACTCAAGCTCCTACGAGCAGTACTTC
TRBV7-9	-	-	TRBJ2-1	CASSSQGYTDNEQFF	TGTGCCAGCAGCTCTCAGGGATATACGGACAATGAGCAGTTCTTC
TRBV30	-	-	TRBJ2-3	CAWSQGEGVGTQYF	TGTGCCTGGAGTCAGGGGGAGGGAGTGGGTACGCAGTATTTT
TRBV20-1	-	-	TRBJ2-3	CSASARTSTDTQYF	TGCAGTGCTAGTGCGCGAACTAGCACAGATACGCAGTATTTT
TRBV10-1	once	TRBD1	TRBJ2-5	CASSDTSRDRGQETQYF	TGCGCCAGCAGTGATACCTCCCGGGACAGGGGACAAGAGACCCAGTACTTC
TRBV4-2	-	-	TRBJ1-5	CASSQGQVRDQPQHF	TGTGCCAGCAGCCAAGGGCAGGTAAGGGATCAGCCCCAGCATTTT
TRBV27	-	-	TRBJ2-7	CASSRRSYYEQYF	TGTGCCAGCAGTCGACGGAGCTACTACGAGCAGTACTTC
TRBV24-1	-	TRBD2	TRBJ2-2	CATSAPGLAGRIGELFF	TGTGCCACCAGTGCCCCTGGACTAGCGGGGCGAATCGGGGAGCTGTTTTTT
TRBV7-3	once	TRBD1	TRBJ2-7	CASSLKPPGQGSYEQYF	TGTGCCAGCAGCTTAAAACCCCCGGGACAGGGGTCCTACGAGCAGTACTTC
TRBV20-1	-	TRBD2	TRBJ2-7	CSARVAGGYEQYF	TGCAGTGCTAGAGTGGCGGGAGGTTACGAGCAGTACTTC
TRBV14	once	-	TRBJ1-5	CASSQVGPYSNQPQHF	TGTGCCAGCAGCCAAGTCGGGCCATATAGCAATCAGCCCCAGCATTTT
TRBV6-1	-	-	TRBJ1-5	CASSAPYRPTSAEGPQHF	TGTGCCAGCAGTGCCCCCTACCGACCCACGAGCGCGGAGGGGCCCCAGCATTTT
TRBV6-1	-	-	TRBJ2-1	CASSIDRSSYNEQFF	TGTGCCAGCAGTATCGACAGAAGCTCCTACAATGAGCAGTTCTTC
TRBV10-1	-	TRBD1	TRBJ2-7	CASPGQGIMGYF	TGCGCCAGCCCGGGACAGGGGATCATGGGGTACTTC
TRBV15	-	-	TRBJ1-4	CATSRRGHSATNEKLFF	TGTGCCACCAGCAGGCGGGGACACTCGGCAACTAATGAAAAACTGTTTTTT
TRBV7-9	-	-	TRBJ1-1	CASSARRQRNTEAFF	TGTGCCAGCAGCGCCCGACGGCAGAGGAACACTGAAGCTTTCTTT
TRBV28	few	-	TRBJ1-3	CASSLQGFSGNTIYF	TGTGCCAGCAGTCTACAGGGATTCTCTGGAAACACCATATATTTT
TRBV20-1	few	-	TRBJ1-5	CSARDTGAKNQPQHF	TGCAGTGCTAGGGACACCGGGGCCAAGAACCAGCCCCAGCATTTT
TRBV20-1	-	-	TRBJ1-2	CSASDLWGGPNYGYTF	TGCAGTGCTAGCGACCTCTGGGGGGGCCCCAACTATGGCTACACCTTC
TRBV7-2	once	-	TRBJ1-1	CASSSAMNTEAFF	TGTGCCAGCAGCTCCGCCATGAACACTGAAGCTTTCTTT
TRBV12-3/TRBV12-4	-	TRBD1	TRBJ2-3	CASSFGQGTTDTQYF	TGTGCCAGCAGTTTCGGACAGGGGACGACAGATACGCAGTATTTT
TRBV19	once	TRBD1	TRBJ2-7	CASSYSRTGTYEQYF	TGTGCCAGTAGTTATAGTAGGACAGGTACCTACGAGCAGTACTTC
TRBV11-2	-	TRBD2	TRBJ2-3	CASSGLAGSRADTQYF	TGTGCCAGCAGTGGACTAGCGGGATCGAGGGCAGATACGCAGTATTTT
TRBV25-1	-	-	TRBJ1-5	CASSLGVGQPQHF	TGTGCCAGCAGTTTAGGGGTGGGTCAGCCCCAGCATTTT
TRBV4-3	-	-	TRBJ1-6	CASSRDQDYNSPLHF	TGCGCCAGCAGCCGAGATCAGGATTATAATTCACCCCTCCACTTT
TRBV2	-	TRBD1	TRBJ2-2	CASSVQGVTGELFF	TGTGCCAGCAGTGTACAGGGGGTTACCGGGGAGCTGTTTTTT